A selection of T cell receptor beta chains follows, all from one sample in a study of cytomegalovirus exposure and HLA in healthy donors. Clones were sequenced by immunoSEQ multiplex PCR, and TCRdb holds only the in-frame ones, with some missing. The sample has 150,000 or so clones; roughly 70% are singletons. Sequenced input: PBMCs. The receptors shown here come from a man aged 30 to 39 in good health and CMV-seronegative. CDR3s leave out the opening cysteine and the closing phenylalanine or tryptophan. The order of the fields is D gene, J gene, V gene, CDR3 protein. The D gene is left open where the match is weak.

d_call: TRBD2
j_call: TRBJ2-7
v_call: TRBV5-1
cdr3_aa: ASSRTSGSYEQY

d_call: TRBD1
j_call: TRBJ1-5
v_call: TRBV7-9
cdr3_aa: ASSFGRTGDNQPQH

d_call: .
j_call: TRBJ2-2
v_call: TRBV11-2
cdr3_aa: ASSTSGIRAGELF

d_call: TRBD1
j_call: TRBJ1-6
v_call: TRBV19
cdr3_aa: ASSMSRGRPAELLH

d_call: TRBD1
j_call: TRBJ2-7
v_call: TRBV27
cdr3_aa: ASSLNRGLGEQY

d_call: TRBD1
j_call: TRBJ1-6
v_call: TRBV9
cdr3_aa: ASSGPGQSNSPLH

d_call: .
j_call: TRBJ2-5
v_call: TRBV6-6
cdr3_aa: ASSEDRQETQY

d_call: TRBD1
j_call: TRBJ1-6
v_call: TRBV29-1
cdr3_aa: SVQTGGLNSPLH

d_call: TRBD1
j_call: TRBJ1-3
v_call: TRBV5-4
cdr3_aa: ASSVDRDSGNTIY

d_call: .
j_call: TRBJ1-1
v_call: TRBV28
cdr3_aa: ASSLVRTRQNTEAF

d_call: .
j_call: TRBJ1-1
v_call: TRBV7-9
cdr3_aa: ASSWTANTEAF

d_call: .
j_call: TRBJ1-5
v_call: TRBV30
cdr3_aa: AWGRTVSQPQH

d_call: .
j_call: TRBJ1-4
v_call: TRBV10-3
cdr3_aa: AISEGGLGEKLF

d_call: .
j_call: TRBJ1-2
v_call: TRBV28
cdr3_aa: ASSLGDRNYGYT

d_call: TRBD2
j_call: TRBJ2-7
v_call: TRBV18
cdr3_aa: ASSPGLAGYEQY

d_call: TRBD1
j_call: TRBJ2-7
v_call: TRBV2
cdr3_aa: ASSYDRASSYEQY

d_call: TRBD1
j_call: TRBJ2-5
v_call: TRBV9
cdr3_aa: ASSVVGTGVETQY

d_call: TRBD1
j_call: TRBJ1-6
v_call: TRBV28
cdr3_aa: ASRNGQGRYSPLH

d_call: TRBD1
j_call: TRBJ1-2
v_call: TRBV19
cdr3_aa: ASISGTGGVRYT

d_call: TRBD1
j_call: TRBJ2-3
v_call: TRBV6-6
cdr3_aa: ASSKGQGADTQY